This T cell receptor beta chain was identified during a study of T cells in Graves' hyperthyroidism and ophthalmopathy. Findings of the study overall: The majority of expanded thyroid clonotypes above 0.001 also appeared in blood.

Amplification targeted TCR beta CDR3 regions from RNA transcripts. HTBI primers drove first-round RT-PCR of the TCR CDR3. MiXCR was run by TCRdb on the multiplex PCR reads, yielding one entry per CDR3 protein. There are 200,000 to 250,000 distinct CDR3 sequences in the sample; over 20% occur only once, and under 40% lies in the top ten. For this clonotype: Its target is not known.

Active moderate-to-severe ophthalmopathy, Clinical Activity Score at least 3, NOSPECS at least 4, under 3 months' duration. Patients were excluded because of uncontrolled infection, other autoimmune disease, pregnancy or lactation. Source material for PBMCs was less than 12 ml fresh peripheral blood. The CDR3 runs 13 residues. CDR1 MDHEN and CDR2 SYDVKM come from the germline V gene. V lost 6 bases to trimming and J lost 2 bases, with 11 bases between them. Sequencing was carried out using blood. This sequence originates from a middle-aged woman with Graves' ophthalmopathy. The V gene is TRBV28, the J gene TRBJ2-7; D unresolved. The CDR3 loop reads CASSPVETYEQYF. The CDR3, as DNA: TGTGCCAGCAGCCCCGTGGAGACCTACGAGCAGTACTTC. The full variable domain, rest sourced from reference TRBV28 and TRBJ2-7, is DVKVTQSSRYLVKRTGEKVFLECVQDMDHENMFWYRQDPGLGLRLIYFSYDVKMKEKGDIPEGYSVSREKKERFSLILESASTNQTSMYLCASSPVETYEQYFGPGTRLTVT.